This TCR beta chain emerged from a study of blood T cell repertoires in COVID-19. Authors' analysis steps: Estimation of nucleated cell counts relied on the amplification of reference gene primers. The assay was immunoSEQ multiplex PCR, and TCRdb's table has in-frame clones only and misses some. Clone size and V and J calls were adopted from that table, with D and trimming inferred from the DNA. Altogether roughly 250,000 clones are present, roughly 82% being singletons, with the ten largest covering approximately 4.9%. The receptor comes from a woman of 80 years or more with active or convalescent COVID-19. Sequenced input: peripheral blood.

CDR3 sequence: CASKVNTGLYEQFF. The CDR3 DNA reads as TGTGCCAGCAAGGTTAATACAGGGTTGTATGAGCAGTTCTTC. The chain combines TRBV6-5 with TRBJ2-1; a weak D match, TRBD1 (6 bases). CDR1 and CDR2 (germline): MNHEY, SVGAGI. Trimming shortened V by 7 bases and J by 8 bases, and 18 bases separated the two germline ends. CDR3 length: 14 amino acids.